This T cell receptor (beta chain) was recorded in a study of T cell clusters in autoimmune cytopenias. Measured by frequency, this clonotype is medium-sized. The germline CDR1 and CDR2 sequences are LNHDA and SQIVND (reference sequence). The CDR3 covers 13 residues. Each sample's input was approximately 270 ng genomic DNA, some 38,000 genome equivalents. Multiplex touch-down PCR amplified TRB using TRB-A and TRB-B pools in one tube. TCRdb re-called the multiplex PCR reads, yielding one record per CDR3 amino acid sequence without DNA. The ten top clones account for about 16%, within a sample of thousands of distinct CDR3 sequences. This sample also belongs to another study, concerning T cell repertoires in aging, cancer and after chemotherapy.

This chain joins TRBV19 and TRBJ2-7; TCRdb reports TRBD2, a call that lacks DNA to check it against. The sample consisted of peripheral blood. This TCR was sampled from a human donor in good health. CDR3 loop: CATEGLAGGEQYF.